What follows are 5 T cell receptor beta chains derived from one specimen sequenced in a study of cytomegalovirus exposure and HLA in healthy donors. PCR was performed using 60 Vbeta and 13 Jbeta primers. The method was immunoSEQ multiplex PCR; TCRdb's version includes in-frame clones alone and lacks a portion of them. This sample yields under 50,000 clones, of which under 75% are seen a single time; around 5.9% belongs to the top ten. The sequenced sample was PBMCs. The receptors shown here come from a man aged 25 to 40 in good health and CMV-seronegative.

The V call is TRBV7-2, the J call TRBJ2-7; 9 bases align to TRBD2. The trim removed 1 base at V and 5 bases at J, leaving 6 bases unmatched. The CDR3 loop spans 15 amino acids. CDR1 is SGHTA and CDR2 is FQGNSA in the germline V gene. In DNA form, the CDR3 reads TGTGCCAGCAGCTTAGAGGGGCTAGCGGGACACGAGCAGTACTTC. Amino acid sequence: CASSLEGLAGHEQYF. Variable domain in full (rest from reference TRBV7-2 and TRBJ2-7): GAGVSQSPSNKVTEKGKDVELRCDPISGHTALYWYRQSLGQGLEFLIYFQGNSAPDKSGLPSDRFSAERTGGSVSTLTIQRTQQEDSAVYLCASSLEGLAGHEQYFGPGTRLTVT.

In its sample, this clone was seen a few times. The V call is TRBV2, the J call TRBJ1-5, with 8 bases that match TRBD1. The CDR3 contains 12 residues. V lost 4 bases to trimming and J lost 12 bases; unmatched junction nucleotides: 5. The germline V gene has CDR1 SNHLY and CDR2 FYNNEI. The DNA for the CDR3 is TGTGCCAGCAGTGCTACAGGGGGGGTCCAGCATTTT. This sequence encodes CASSATGGVQHF.

The CDR3 nucleotides read TGTGCCAGCAGCTTGGGGGTTGGGGACAGAGGAACCGGGGAGCTGTTTTTT. Translated, it gives CASSLGVGDRGTGELFF. The chain couples TRBV5-4 to TRBJ2-2, with 7 bases fitting TRBD1. The CDR3 covers 17 residues. V gave up 0 bases and J gave up 5 bases; unmatched junction bases: 10. Germline assignment: CDR1 SGHNT and CDR2 YYREEE (reference sequence).

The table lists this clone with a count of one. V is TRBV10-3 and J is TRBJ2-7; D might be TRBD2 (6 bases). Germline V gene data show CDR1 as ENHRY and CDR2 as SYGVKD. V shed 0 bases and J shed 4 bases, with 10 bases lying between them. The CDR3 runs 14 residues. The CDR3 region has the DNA TGTGCCATCAGTGAGTCGGCAGGGAGGTACGAGCAGTACTTC. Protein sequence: CAISESAGRYEQYF.

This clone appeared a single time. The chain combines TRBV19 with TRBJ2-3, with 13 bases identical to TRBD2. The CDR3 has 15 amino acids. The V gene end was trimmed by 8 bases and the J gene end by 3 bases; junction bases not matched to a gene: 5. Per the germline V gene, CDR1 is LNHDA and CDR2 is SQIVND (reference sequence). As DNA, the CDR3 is TGTGCCAGTGGCGGACTAGCGGGAGTTACAGATACGCAGTATTTT. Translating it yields CASGGLAGVTDTQYF. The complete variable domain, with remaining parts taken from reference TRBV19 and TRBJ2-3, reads DGGITQSPKYLFRKEGQNVTLSCEQNLNHDAMYWYRQDPGQGLRLIYYSQIVNDFQKGDIAEGYSVSREKKESFPLTVTSAQKNPTAFYLCASGGLAGVTDTQYFGPGTRLTVL.